Below, one TCR beta chain is given with its context. Its specificity is not known. This record belongs to a study of T cell responses to AZD1222 COVID-19 vaccine. Study conclusions and caveats: Clonal diversity was possibly underestimated, and the donors were mostly white British, with more females. Spike-specific TCR breadth and depth were elevated following two AZD1222 doses.

Clones were read by immunoSEQ multiplex PCR, and TCRdb kept only the in-frame ones, dropping some. The sample has about 140,000 clones, 90% to 95% seen once. The TCR was taken from an adult who received the AZD1222 COVID-19 vaccine. Specimen: peripheral blood, collected 28 days after the second AZD1222 dose.

In DNA form, the CDR3 reads TGTGCCAGCAGCTTAATGAGGGGCGCGAGGAATGAGCAGTTCTTC. This gives the protein CASSLMRGARNEQFF. This chain uses TRBV7-2 with TRBJ2-1; D assignment may be TRBD1 or TRBD2 (5 bases each). From germline, CDR1 is SGHTA and CDR2 FQGNSA. The CDR3 is 15 amino acids. Trimming removed 2 bases at V and 7 bases at J, with 15 bases between. The whole variable domain, filled in from reference TRBV7-2 and TRBJ2-1, reads GAGVSQSPSNKVTEKGKDVELRCDPISGHTALYWYRQSLGQGLEFLIYFQGNSAPDKSGLPSDRFSAERTGGSVSTLTIQRTQQEDSAVYLCASSLMRGARNEQFFGPGTRLTVL.